The entry below describes one T cell receptor beta chain. Other DNA sequences in this specimen translate into the identical CDR3. This record comes from a study of blood T cell repertoires in COVID-19. The repertoire was sequenced with immunoSEQ multiplex PCR; TCRdb's copy has only in-frame clones and lacks some. The repertoire includes approximately 150,000 clones, around 90% of them detected once, and roughly 4% sits in the top ten. Germline CDR1 is SQVTM and CDR2 is ANQGSEA. The V end lost 4 bases, the J end lost 1 base, and 4 bases lay between the germline ends. The CDR3 is 12 residues long. This chain connects TRBV29-1 to TRBJ2-2; the D is unclear. This TCR came from a middle-aged woman who had been exposed to COVID-19. Sequenced material: PBMCs or T cells enriched from blood (not recorded which). CDR3 in DNA: TGCAGCGTTGTCAGGAACACCGGGGAGCTGTTTTTT. Amino acids: CSVVRNTGELFF.